This is a list of T cell receptor beta chains from one sample in a study of blood T cells in healthy people across ages. TCRdb recomputed calls from the 5' RACE reads with MiXCR, one row per CDR3 protein. The sample has roughly 1.9 million distinct CDR3 sequences; 30% to 40% are singletons. Source material: blood. These TCRs come from a human donor in good health. CDR3s include the opening cysteine and the closing phenylalanine or tryptophan. Fields, in order: V gene, J gene, CDR3 protein.

v_call: TRBV20-1
j_call: TRBJ1-1
cdr3_aa: CSAEGAVGRDTEAFF

v_call: TRBV14
j_call: TRBJ2-4
cdr3_aa: CASSEGRFVRDIQYF

v_call: TRBV4-1
j_call: TRBJ2-1
cdr3_aa: CASSQVGRVGTGELFF

v_call: TRBV29-1
j_call: TRBJ1-2
cdr3_aa: CSVEKSSYGYTF

v_call: TRBV29-1
j_call: TRBJ1-2
cdr3_aa: CSVDIGGSNYGYTF

v_call: TRBV7-2
j_call: TRBJ2-1
cdr3_aa: CASSLGVSSNEQFF

v_call: TRBV19
j_call: TRBJ1-1
cdr3_aa: CASNGRSMMNTEAFF

v_call: TRBV7-2
j_call: TRBJ2-1
cdr3_aa: CASSLELAGGLGNEQFF

v_call: TRBV28
j_call: TRBJ2-5
cdr3_aa: CASTPIAGTQETQYF

v_call: TRBV27
j_call: TRBJ2-3
cdr3_aa: CASRGSATDTQYF

v_call: TRBV4-1
j_call: TRBJ2-7
cdr3_aa: CASSPPGITYEQYF

v_call: TRBV9
j_call: TRBJ2-7
cdr3_aa: CASSAGQGEYEQYF

v_call: TRBV5-1
j_call: TRBJ1-6
cdr3_aa: CASSEGTGVNSPLHF

v_call: TRBV15
j_call: NA
cdr3_aa: CATSRTGTGVEQYF